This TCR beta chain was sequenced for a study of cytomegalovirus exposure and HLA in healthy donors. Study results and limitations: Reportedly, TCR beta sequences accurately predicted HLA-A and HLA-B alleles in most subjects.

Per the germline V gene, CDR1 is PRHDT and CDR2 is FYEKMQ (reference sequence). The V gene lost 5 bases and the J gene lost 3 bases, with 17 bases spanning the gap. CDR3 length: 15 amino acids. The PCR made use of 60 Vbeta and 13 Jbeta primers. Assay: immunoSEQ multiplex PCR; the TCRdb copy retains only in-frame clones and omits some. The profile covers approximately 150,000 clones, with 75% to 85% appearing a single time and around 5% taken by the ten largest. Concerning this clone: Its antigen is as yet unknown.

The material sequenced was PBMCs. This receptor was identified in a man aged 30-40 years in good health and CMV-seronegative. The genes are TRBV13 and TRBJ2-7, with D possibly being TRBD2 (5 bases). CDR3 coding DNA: TGTGCCAGCAGCCTCTTGAGGGCGCGTTTCTACGAGCAGTACTTC. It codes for CASSLLRARFYEQYF.